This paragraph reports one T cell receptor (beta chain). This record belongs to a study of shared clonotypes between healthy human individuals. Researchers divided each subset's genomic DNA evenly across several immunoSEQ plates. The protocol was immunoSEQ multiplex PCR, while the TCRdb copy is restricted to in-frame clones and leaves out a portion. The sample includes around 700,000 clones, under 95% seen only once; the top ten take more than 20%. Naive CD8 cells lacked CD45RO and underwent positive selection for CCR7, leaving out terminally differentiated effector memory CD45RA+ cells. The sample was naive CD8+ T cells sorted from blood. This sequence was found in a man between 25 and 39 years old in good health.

The CDR3 here is CASSSILGDGPSGGANVLTF. CDR3 DNA sequence: TGTGCCAGCAGTTCAATCCTGGGGGACGGGCCAAGTGGAGGGGCCAACGTCCTGACTTTC. The chain carries TRBV28 and TRBJ2-6, with D possibly being TRBD1 or TRBD2 (5 bases each). Germline CDR1 is MDHEN and CDR2 is SYDVKM. Trimming removed 4 bases from V and 4 bases from J, with 26 bases in between. The CDR3 runs 20 residues.